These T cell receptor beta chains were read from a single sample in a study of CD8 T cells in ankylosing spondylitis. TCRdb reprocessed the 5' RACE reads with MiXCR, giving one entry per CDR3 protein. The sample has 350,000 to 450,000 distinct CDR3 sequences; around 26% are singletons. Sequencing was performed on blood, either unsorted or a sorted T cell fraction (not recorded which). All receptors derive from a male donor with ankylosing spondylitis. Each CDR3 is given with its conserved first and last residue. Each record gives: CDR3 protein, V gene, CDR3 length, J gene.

cdr3_aa: CASSGGRGASGTMNTGELFF
v_call: TRBV2
cdr3_length: 20
j_call: TRBJ2-2

cdr3_aa: CASSSNSLDTQYF
v_call: TRBV5-1
cdr3_length: 13
j_call: TRBJ2-3

cdr3_aa: CASTPGTSGIFETQYF
v_call: TRBV9
cdr3_length: 16
j_call: TRBJ2-5

cdr3_aa: CSAQTSGSWGDTQYF
v_call: TRBV20-1
cdr3_length: 15
j_call: TRBJ2-3

cdr3_aa: CASSLQRDTQYF
v_call: TRBV11-2
cdr3_length: 12
j_call: TRBJ2-3

cdr3_aa: CASSLDRVYGNTIYF
v_call: TRBV7-9
cdr3_length: 15
j_call: TRBJ1-3

cdr3_aa: CSARNPMTSTESEQYF
v_call: TRBV20-1
cdr3_length: 16
j_call: TRBJ2-7

cdr3_aa: CSAGAMETQYF
v_call: TRBV29-1
cdr3_length: 11
j_call: TRBJ2-5

cdr3_aa: CASSQGQGNEKLFF
v_call: TRBV5-1
cdr3_length: 14
j_call: TRBJ1-4

cdr3_aa: CASSQGVTLNTEAFF
v_call: TRBV3-1
cdr3_length: 15
j_call: TRBJ1-1

cdr3_aa: CASTWEGGAKETQYF
v_call: TRBV11-2
cdr3_length: 15
j_call: TRBJ2-5

cdr3_aa: CSAQSSTDTQYF
v_call: TRBV20-1
cdr3_length: 12
j_call: TRBJ2-3

cdr3_aa: CAISDNRGQATDTQYF
v_call: TRBV10-3
cdr3_length: 16
j_call: TRBJ2-3

cdr3_aa: CASSLIGETQYF
v_call: TRBV12-3/TRBV12-4
cdr3_length: 12
j_call: TRBJ2-5

cdr3_aa: CASSLLGPREQFF
v_call: TRBV11-3
cdr3_length: 13
j_call: TRBJ2-1

cdr3_aa: CASSERGGFGAIGYTF
v_call: TRBV25-1
cdr3_length: 16
j_call: TRBJ1-2

cdr3_aa: CASSFSGPQHF
v_call: TRBV12-3/TRBV12-4
cdr3_length: 11
j_call: TRBJ1-5

cdr3_aa: CASSQDSGEPYNEQFF
v_call: TRBV4-1
cdr3_length: 16
j_call: TRBJ2-1